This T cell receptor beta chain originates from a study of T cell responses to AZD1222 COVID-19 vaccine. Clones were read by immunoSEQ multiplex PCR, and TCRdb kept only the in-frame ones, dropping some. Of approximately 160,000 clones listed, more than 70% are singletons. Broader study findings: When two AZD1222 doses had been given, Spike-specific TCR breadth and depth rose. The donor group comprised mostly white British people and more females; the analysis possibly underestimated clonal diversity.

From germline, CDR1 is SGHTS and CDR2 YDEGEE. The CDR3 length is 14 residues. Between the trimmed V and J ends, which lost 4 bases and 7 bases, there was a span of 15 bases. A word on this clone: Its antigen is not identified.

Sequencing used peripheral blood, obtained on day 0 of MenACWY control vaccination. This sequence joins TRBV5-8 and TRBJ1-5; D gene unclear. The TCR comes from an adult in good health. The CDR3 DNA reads TGTGCCAGCAGCCCGCGGGTGGGAATCCAGCCCCAGCATTTT. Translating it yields CASSPRVGIQPQHF.